The 26 T cell receptor beta chains reported below all come from one sample, sequenced in a study of blood T cell repertoires in COVID-19. Libraries were prepared by immunoSEQ multiplex PCR; TCRdb keeps only in-frame clonotypes and omits some of them. The profile shows approximately 140,000 clones, approximately 81% of them singletons. The sample comprised PBMCs or T cells enriched from blood (not recorded which). These receptors originate from a man in his forties with acute COVID-19.

The V call is TRBV2, the J call TRBJ2-1; 14 bases fit TRBD2. The germline V gene encodes CDR1 SNHLY and CDR2 FYNNEI. The CDR3 sequence is 15 residues long. J lost 7 bases, V lost 5 bases, and 4 bases had no gene match. CDR3 in DNA: TGTGCCAGCAGTCCCGGGACTAGCGGGAGTAATGAGCAGTTCTTC. Translation gives CASSPGTSGSNEQFF.

The rearrangement uses TRBV19 and TRBJ1-1; D is undetermined. The V gene lost 5 bases and the J gene lost 1 base, with 8 bases spanning the gap. The V gene's germline CDR1 is LNHDA and CDR2 SQIVND (reference sequence). CDR3 length: 13 residues. The CDR3 is CASSLTPNTEAFF. CDR3 bases: TGTGCCAGTAGTCTTACACCGAACACTGAAGCTTTCTTT.

The chain carries TRBV27 and TRBJ2-2; 7 nucleotides line up with TRBD1. V lost 7 bases, J lost 2 bases, and 4 bases stayed unmatched. The CDR3 totals 14 residues. From germline, CDR1 is MNHEY and CDR2 SMNVEV (reference sequence). The DNA of the CDR3 is TGTGCCAGCAAGTTAGGGGGCAACACCGGGGAGCTGTTTTTT. Translating it yields CASKLGGNTGELFF.

The chain carries TRBV19 and TRBJ1-1; perhaps TRBD1 as D (5 bases). Trimming took off 10 bases at V and 1 base at J, with 10 bases between the two ends. Germline V gene lookup returns CDR1 LNHDA and CDR2 SQIVND (reference sequence). The CDR3 loop spans 12 amino acids. In DNA, the CDR3 is TGTGCCACCAGGGCCCGGAACACTGAAGCTTTCTTT. This codes for CATRARNTEAFF.

This clone was counted between two and nine times. The genes are TRBV5-1 and TRBJ2-2, with D possibly matching TRBD2 (7 bases). In germline, CDR1 is SGHRS, CDR2 YFSETQ. This CDR3 has 15 residues. Between the trimmed V and J ends, which lost 5 bases and 3 bases, there was a span of 14 bases. The CDR3 loop reads CASRGGGRDTGELFF. The CDR3 DNA is TGCGCCAGCAGAGGGGGGGGCCGGGACACCGGGGAGCTGTTTTTT.

This CDR3 is CASSRQGLASGNTIYF. The CDR3 DNA sequence: TGTGCCAGCAGCAGGCAGGGGTTAGCCTCTGGAAACACCATATATTTT. The chain recombines TRBV7-2 with TRBJ1-3; tentative D call: TRBD1 (6 bases). The germline V gene has CDR1 SGHTA and CDR2 FQGNSA. Trimming stripped 5 bases from V and 0 bases from J, with 14 bases between. The CDR3 contains 16 residues.

The rearrangement links TRBV7-8 to TRBJ2-6, with a weak D call TRBD2 (5 bases). The CDR3 is made up of 17 amino acids. CDR1 and CDR2 (germline): SGHVS, FQNEAQ. V was trimmed by 0 bases and J by 4 bases, leaving 13 bases between them. The DNA of the CDR3 is TGTGCCAGCAGCTTAGCCTCGAGCGGTTCCGGGGCCAACGTCCTGACTTTC. Its protein product is CASSLASSGSGANVLTF. Looking up the rest from reference TRBV7-8 and TRBJ2-6 gives the full variable domain: GAGVSQSPRYKVAKRGQDVALRCDPISGHVSLFWYQQALGQGPEFLTYFQNEAQLDKSGLPSDRFFAERPEGSVSTLKIQRTQQEDSAVYLCASSLASSGSGANVLTFGAGSRLTVL.

CDR3 nucleotides: TGCAGTGCTAGTAGGAGGGCAAACTATGGCTACACCTTC. This translates into CSASRRANYGYTF. The chain carries TRBV20-1 and TRBJ1-2; no clear D gene. V shed 3 bases and J shed 2 bases, with 10 bases lying between them. CDR1 is DFQATT and CDR2 is SNEGSKA in the germline V gene (reference sequence). This CDR3 spans 13 amino acids.

The rearrangement joins TRBV5-1 to TRBJ2-3; 14 bases align to TRBD2. Germline CDR1 reads SGHRS; CDR2 reads YFSETQ. Trimming cost V 3 bases and J 6 bases; bases outside gene matches: 6. This CDR3 is 16 amino acids long. CDR3 bases: TGCGCCAGCAGCTCCGGACTAGCGGGAGGTCTGGATACGCAGTATTTT. It translates to CASSSGLAGGLDTQYF.

This clone was seen a single time. The J gene is TRBJ2-7, the V gene TRBV2; tentatively, D is TRBD1 (5 bases). Germline CDR1 and CDR2: SNHLY and FYNNEI. V gave up 1 base and J gave up 1 base, with 11 bases separating them. This CDR3 region has 15 residues. The CDR3, as DNA: TGTGCCAGCAGTGAAGGGTGGCAGGGATCCTACGAGCAGTACTTC. This gives the protein CASSEGWQGSYEQYF.

The genes are TRBV6-2 or TRBV6-3 and TRBJ2-1, with TRBD2 matching over 10 bases. The CDR3 has 14 amino acids. The germline V gene encodes CDR1 MNHEY and CDR2 SVGEGT. V was clipped by 5 bases and J by 5 bases; unmatched bases: 3. Here the CDR3 reads CASSTSGANNEQFF. As DNA, the CDR3 is TGTGCCAGCAGTACTAGCGGGGCAAACAATGAGCAGTTCTTC.

The chain links TRBV6-5 to TRBJ1-5, with D possibly being TRBD1 (5 bases). Germline-derived CDR1 and CDR2 are MNHEY and SVGAGI. This CDR3 contains 13 residues. V was clipped by 6 bases and J by 3 bases, with 9 bases between them. The CDR3 loop is CASRAGFNQPQHF. The CDR3 nucleotides read TGTGCCAGCAGAGCAGGGTTCAATCAGCCCCAGCATTTT.

The chain carries TRBV4-2 and TRBJ1-1; 7 nucleotides line up with TRBD1. Germline CDR1 and CDR2: LGHNA and YNFKEQ. This CDR3 is 14 amino acids long. V was pared by 5 bases and J by 6 bases, with 9 bases of the junction left unmatched. CDR3 nucleotides: TGTGCCAGCAGCACGAGGACAGGAAGGCCTGAAGCTTTCTTT. Its protein is CASSTRTGRPEAFF.

The chain uses TRBV28 and TRBJ1-5; 8 bases line up with TRBD1. Looked up from germline, CDR1 is MDHEN and CDR2 is SYDVKM. J lost 6 bases, V lost 8 bases, and 6 bases had no gene match. The CDR3 is 13 amino acids. The CDR3 DNA follows: TGTGCCAGCTCCTACAGGGGGGGTCAGCCCCAGCATTTT. This encodes CASSYRGGQPQHF.

The V call is TRBV11-2, the J call TRBJ2-2; TRBD2 aligns across 8 bases. The ends lost 1 base at V and 3 bases at J; junction bases unmatched: 4. Germline CDR1 SGHAT, CDR2 FQNNGV. This CDR3 has 16 amino acids. CDR3 coding DNA: TGTGCCAGCAGCTTAGCTACGGGAGGGTACACCGGGGAGCTGTTTTTT. Translation: CASSLATGGYTGELFF.

This clone was seen more than once but under ten times. Written as DNA, the CDR3 is TGTGCCAGCAGCCAAGCAGCGGGGGGGTTCACCGGGGAGCTGTTTTTT. Translating gives CASSQAAGGFTGELFF. The J gene is TRBJ2-2, the V gene TRBV3-1 (or the pseudogene TRBV3-2), with 10 bases aligning to TRBD2. J gave up 4 bases and V 1 base, and 3 bases lay outside the gene matches. From germline, CDR1 is LGHDT and CDR2 YNNKEL (reference sequence). The CDR3 is made up of 16 amino acids.

This clone came up once. V and J are TRBV20-1 and TRBJ2-5, with TRBD2 matching over 7 bases. This CDR3 contains 11 residues. V lost 6 bases and J lost 9; bases outside the gene matches: 7. CDR1 is DFQATT and CDR2 is SNEGSKA in the germline V gene (reference sequence). The CDR3 bases are TGCAGTGCCCCTCGGGGGGAGGCCCAGTACTTC. It codes for CSAPRGEAQYF.

This clone was found once. V usage is TRBV24-1 and J usage is TRBJ1-2; D gene unclear. CDR3 length equals 12 residues. Trimming left V 3 bases short and J 8 bases short, with 9 bases between. Germline CDR1 reads KGHDR; CDR2 reads SFDVKD. The CDR3 region has the DNA TGTGCCACCAGTGATAATTTCGGGGGCTACACCTTC. Encoded protein: CATSDNFGGYTF.

The V gene is TRBV2, the J gene TRBJ1-4; a weak D match, TRBD1 (5 bases). The V end lost 3 bases, the J end lost 9 bases, and 17 bases lay between the germline ends. The germline V gene encodes CDR1 SNHLY and CDR2 FYNNEI. This CDR3 comprises 15 residues. CDR3 region: CASSEGSGNLQKLFF. The CDR3 DNA follows: TGTGCCAGCAGTGAGGGGTCAGGGAATTTACAAAAACTGTTTTTT.

V gene TRBV11-2 combines with J gene TRBJ1-6; 8 nucleotides agree with TRBD1. Germline loops: CDR1 SGHAT, CDR2 FQNNGV. CDR3 length: 15 amino acids. V lost 6 bases, J lost 3 bases, and 4 bases stayed unmatched. CDR3 nucleotide sequence: TGTGCCAGCAGTTATGGACAGGGCTATAATTCACCCCTCCACTTT. It codes for CASSYGQGYNSPLHF.

The chain is built from TRBV7-6 and TRBJ1-1; TRBD1 matches at 9 bases. This CDR3 contains 15 residues. Germline lookup yields CDR1 SGHVS and CDR2 FNYEAQ. Trimming at V came to 3 bases and at J to 8 bases, leaving 10 bases not matched to a gene. CDR3 DNA: TGTGCCAGCAGCTTGGCAAACACAGGGGGCAGGGAAGCTTTCTTT. Translating it yields CASSLANTGGREAFF. Variable domain in full (rest from reference TRBV7-6 and TRBJ1-1): GAGVSQSPRYKVTKRGQDVALRCDPISGHVSLYWYRQALGQGPEFLTYFNYEAQQDKSGLPNDRFSAERPEGSISTLTIQRTEQRDSAMYRCASSLANTGGREAFFGQGTRLTVV.

The rearrangement links TRBV12-2 to TRBJ2-1; the table assigns TRBD1, which was not confirmed against the DNA. TRBV12-2 is marked as a pseudogene. The CDR3 has 12 residues. CDR3 nucleotide sequence: TGTGCAAGTCGCTTAGCTAGGACAGGGGAGTTCTTC. Protein: CASRLARTGEFF.

This clone appeared once. The chain employs TRBV7-9 and TRBJ2-5; weak D call: TRBD1 (5 bases). The CDR3 spans 15 residues. Germline-derived CDR1 and CDR2 are SEHNR and FQNEAQ (reference sequence). V shed 1 base and J shed 3 bases, with 12 bases lying between them. Written as DNA, the CDR3 is TGTGCCAGCAGCTTAGATCGCAGGGTGGAAGAGACCCAGTACTTC. This encodes CASSLDRRVEETQYF.

V gene TRBV5-1 combines with J gene TRBJ1-4; 8 bases align to TRBD1. The V and J ends lost 4 bases and 10 bases, in that order; junction bases with no gene match: 9. The CDR3 sequence is 14 residues long. Germline V lookup: CDR1 SGHRS, CDR2 YFSETQ. The CDR3 bases are TGCGCCAGCAGCCCGGACAGGGAACTTGGAAAACTGTTTTTT. Its translation is CASSPDRELGKLFF.

This rearrangement joins TRBV7-2 to TRBJ1-5, with D perhaps matching TRBD1 (5 bases). Trimming shortened V by 2 bases and J by 7 bases, and 9 bases separated the two germline ends. CDR1 is SGHTA, CDR2 FQGNSA, per germline. The CDR3 runs to 13 residues. This CDR3 is CASSLWGDQPQHF. In DNA form, the CDR3 reads TGTGCCAGCAGCTTATGGGGGGACCAGCCCCAGCATTTT.

This chain uses TRBV5-4 with TRBJ1-3, with TRBD1 identical over 8 bases. This CDR3 is built from 13 residues. J lost 11 bases, V lost 0 bases, and 4 bases had no gene match. Germline values: CDR1 SGHNT, CDR2 YYREEE (reference sequence). The CDR3 nucleotides are TGTGCCAGCAGCTTGGAGACAGGGGTCCCCATATATTTT. Translated, it gives CASSLETGVPIYF.